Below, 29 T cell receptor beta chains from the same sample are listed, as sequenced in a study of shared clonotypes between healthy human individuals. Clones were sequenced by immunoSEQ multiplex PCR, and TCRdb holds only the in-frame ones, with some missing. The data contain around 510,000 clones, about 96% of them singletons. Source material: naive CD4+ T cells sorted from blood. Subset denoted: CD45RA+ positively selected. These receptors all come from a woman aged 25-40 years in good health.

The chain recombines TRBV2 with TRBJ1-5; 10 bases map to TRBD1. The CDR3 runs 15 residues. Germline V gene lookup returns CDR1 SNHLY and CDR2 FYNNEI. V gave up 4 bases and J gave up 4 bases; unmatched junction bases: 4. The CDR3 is CASSAGTGVNQPQHF. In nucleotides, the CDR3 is TGTGCCAGCAGTGCGGGGACAGGGGTGAATCAGCCCCAGCATTTT.

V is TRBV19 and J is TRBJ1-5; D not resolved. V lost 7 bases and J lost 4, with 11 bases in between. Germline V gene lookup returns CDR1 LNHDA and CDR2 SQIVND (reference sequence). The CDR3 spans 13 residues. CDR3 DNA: TGTGCCAGTAAAAAGGGTTCTAATCAGCCCCAGCATTTT. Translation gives CASKKGSNQPQHF.

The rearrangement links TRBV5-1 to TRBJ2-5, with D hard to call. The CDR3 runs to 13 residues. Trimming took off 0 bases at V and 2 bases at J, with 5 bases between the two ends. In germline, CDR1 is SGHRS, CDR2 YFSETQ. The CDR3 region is CASSLVQQETQYF. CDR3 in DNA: TGCGCCAGCAGCTTGGTACAGCAAGAGACCCAGTACTTC. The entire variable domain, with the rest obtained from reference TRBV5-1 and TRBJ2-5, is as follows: KAGVTQTPRYLIKTRGQQVTLSCSPISGHRSVSWYQQTPGQGLQFLFEYFSETQRNKGNFPGRFSGRQFSNSRSEMNVSTLELGDSALYLCASSLVQQETQYFGPGTRLLVL.

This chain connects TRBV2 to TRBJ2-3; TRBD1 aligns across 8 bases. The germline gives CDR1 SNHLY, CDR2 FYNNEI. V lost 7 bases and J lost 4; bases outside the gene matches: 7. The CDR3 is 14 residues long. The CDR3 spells CASIRTGIPDTQYF. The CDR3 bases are TGTGCCAGCATCAGGACAGGGATCCCAGATACGCAGTATTTT.

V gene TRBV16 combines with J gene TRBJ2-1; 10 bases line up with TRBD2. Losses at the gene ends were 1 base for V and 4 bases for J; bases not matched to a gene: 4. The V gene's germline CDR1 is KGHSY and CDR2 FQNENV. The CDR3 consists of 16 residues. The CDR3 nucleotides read TGTGCCAGCAGCCAATTGTTAGCGGGAGGATACAATGAGCAGTTCTTC. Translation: CASSQLLAGGYNEQFF.

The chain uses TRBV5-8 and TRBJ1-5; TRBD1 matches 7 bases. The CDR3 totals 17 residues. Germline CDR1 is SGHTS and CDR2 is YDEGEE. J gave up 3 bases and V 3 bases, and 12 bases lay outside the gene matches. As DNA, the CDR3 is TGTGCCAGCAGCTGGGTGGGAGGGGGCGCAACCAATCAGCCCCAGCATTTT. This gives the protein CASSWVGGGATNQPQHF. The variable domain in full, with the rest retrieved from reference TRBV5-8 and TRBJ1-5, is EAGVTQSPTHLIKTRGQQATLRCSPISGHTSVYWYQQALGLGLQFLLWYDEGEERNRGNFPPRFSGRQFPNYSSELNVNALELEDSALYLCASSWVGGGATNQPQHFGDGTRLSIL.

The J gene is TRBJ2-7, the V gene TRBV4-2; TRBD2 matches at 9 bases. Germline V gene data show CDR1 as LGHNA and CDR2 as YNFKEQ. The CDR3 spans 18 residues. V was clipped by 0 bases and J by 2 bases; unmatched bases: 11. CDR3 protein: CASSQDGTSGSPAYEQYF. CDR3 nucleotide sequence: TGTGCCAGCAGCCAAGATGGTACTAGCGGGTCCCCCGCCTACGAGCAGTACTTC.

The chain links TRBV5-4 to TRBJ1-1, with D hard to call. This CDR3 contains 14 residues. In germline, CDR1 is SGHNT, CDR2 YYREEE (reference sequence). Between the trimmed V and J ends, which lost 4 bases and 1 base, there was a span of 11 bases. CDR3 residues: CASSPWLGNTEAFF. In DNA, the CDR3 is TGTGCCAGCAGCCCTTGGTTGGGGAACACTGAAGCTTTCTTT.

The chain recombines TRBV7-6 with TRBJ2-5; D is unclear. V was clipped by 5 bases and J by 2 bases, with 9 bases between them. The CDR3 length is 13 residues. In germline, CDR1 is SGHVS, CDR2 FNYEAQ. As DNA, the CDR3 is TGTGCCAGCAGCCAGAATCCACAAGAGACCCAGTACTTC. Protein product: CASSQNPQETQYF.

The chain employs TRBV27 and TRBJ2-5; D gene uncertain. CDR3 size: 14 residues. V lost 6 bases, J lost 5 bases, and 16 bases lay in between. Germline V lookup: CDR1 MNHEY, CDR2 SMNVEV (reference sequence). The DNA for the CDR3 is TGTGCCAGCAGACCTTTAACCCGCCGGGAGACCCAGTACTTC. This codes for CASRPLTRRETQYF.

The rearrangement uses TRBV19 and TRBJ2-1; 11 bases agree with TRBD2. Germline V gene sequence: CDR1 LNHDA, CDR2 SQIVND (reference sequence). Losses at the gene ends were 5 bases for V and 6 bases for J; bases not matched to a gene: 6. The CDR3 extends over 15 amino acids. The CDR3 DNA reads TGTGCCAGTAGTCCACTAGCGGGAGACCGCAATGAGCAGTTCTTC. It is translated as CASSPLAGDRNEQFF. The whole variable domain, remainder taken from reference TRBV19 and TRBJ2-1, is DGGITQSPKYLFRKEGQNVTLSCEQNLNHDAMYWYRQDPGQGLRLIYYSQIVNDFQKGDIAEGYSVSREKKESFPLTVTSAQKNPTAFYLCASSPLAGDRNEQFFGPGTRLTVL.

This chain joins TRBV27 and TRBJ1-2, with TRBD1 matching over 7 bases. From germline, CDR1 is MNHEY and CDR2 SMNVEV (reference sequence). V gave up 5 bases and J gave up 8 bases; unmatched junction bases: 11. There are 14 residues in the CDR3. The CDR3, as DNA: TGTGCCAGCAGTAAACTCGGAGGGGGCGCAGGCTACACCTTC. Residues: CASSKLGGGAGYTF.

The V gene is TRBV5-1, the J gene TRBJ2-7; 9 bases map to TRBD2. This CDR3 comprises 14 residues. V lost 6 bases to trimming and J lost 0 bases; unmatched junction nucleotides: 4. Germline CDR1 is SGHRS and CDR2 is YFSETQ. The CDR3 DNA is TGCGCCAGCACGATGACTAGCGGCTCCTACGAGCAGTACTTC. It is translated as CASTMTSGSYEQYF.

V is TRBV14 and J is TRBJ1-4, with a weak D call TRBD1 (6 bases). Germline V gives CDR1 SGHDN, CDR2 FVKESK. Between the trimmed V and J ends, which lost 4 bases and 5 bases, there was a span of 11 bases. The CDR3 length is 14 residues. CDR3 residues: CASSPGVVNEKLFF. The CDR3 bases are TGTGCCAGCAGCCCAGGGGTGGTAAATGAAAAACTGTTTTTT.

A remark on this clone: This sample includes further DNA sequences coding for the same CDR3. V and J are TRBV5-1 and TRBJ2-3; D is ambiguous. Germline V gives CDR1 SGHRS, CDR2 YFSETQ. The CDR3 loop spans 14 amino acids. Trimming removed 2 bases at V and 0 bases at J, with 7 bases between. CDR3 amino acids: CASSFRKSTDTQYF. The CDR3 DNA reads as TGCGCCAGCAGCTTCAGGAAAAGCACAGATACGCAGTATTTT.

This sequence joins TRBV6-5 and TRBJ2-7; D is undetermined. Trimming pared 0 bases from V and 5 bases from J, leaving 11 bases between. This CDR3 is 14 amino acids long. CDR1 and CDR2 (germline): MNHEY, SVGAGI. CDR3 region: CASSYSPGRHEQYF. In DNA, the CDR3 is TGTGCCAGCAGTTACTCCCCCGGTCGGCACGAGCAGTACTTC.

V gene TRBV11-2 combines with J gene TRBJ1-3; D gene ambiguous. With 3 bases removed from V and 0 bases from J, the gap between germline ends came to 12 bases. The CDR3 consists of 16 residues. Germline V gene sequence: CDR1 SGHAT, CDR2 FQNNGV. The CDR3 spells CASSLAGASSGNTIYF. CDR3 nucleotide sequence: TGTGCCAGCAGCTTGGCAGGAGCGAGCTCTGGAAACACCATATATTTT.

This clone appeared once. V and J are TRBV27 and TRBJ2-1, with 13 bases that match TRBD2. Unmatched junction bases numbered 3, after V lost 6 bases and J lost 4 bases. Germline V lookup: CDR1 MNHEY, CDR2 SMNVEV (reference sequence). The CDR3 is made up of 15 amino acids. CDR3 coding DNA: TGTGCCAGCAGCCGGACTAGCGGGAGATACAATGAGCAGTTCTTC. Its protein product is CASSRTSGRYNEQFF.

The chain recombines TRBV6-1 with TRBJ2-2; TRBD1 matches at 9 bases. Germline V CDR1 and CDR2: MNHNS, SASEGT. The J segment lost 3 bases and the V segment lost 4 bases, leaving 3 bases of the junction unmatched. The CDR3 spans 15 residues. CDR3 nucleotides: TGTGCCAGCAGTGTGACAGGGGGATACACCGGGGAGCTGTTTTTT. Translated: CASSVTGGYTGELFF.

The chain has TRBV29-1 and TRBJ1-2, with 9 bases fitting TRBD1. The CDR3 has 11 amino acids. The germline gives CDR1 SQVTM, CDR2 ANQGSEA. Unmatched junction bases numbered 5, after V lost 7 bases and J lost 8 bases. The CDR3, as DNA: TGCAGCGACGGACAGGGGAAAGGCTACACCTTC. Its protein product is CSDGQGKGYTF.

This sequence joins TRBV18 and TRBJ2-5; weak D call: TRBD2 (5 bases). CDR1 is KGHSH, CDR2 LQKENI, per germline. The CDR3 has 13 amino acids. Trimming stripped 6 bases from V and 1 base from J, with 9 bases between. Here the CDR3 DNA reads TGTGCCAGCTCCTGGACTTCCCAAGAGACCCAGTACTTC. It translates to CASSWTSQETQYF.

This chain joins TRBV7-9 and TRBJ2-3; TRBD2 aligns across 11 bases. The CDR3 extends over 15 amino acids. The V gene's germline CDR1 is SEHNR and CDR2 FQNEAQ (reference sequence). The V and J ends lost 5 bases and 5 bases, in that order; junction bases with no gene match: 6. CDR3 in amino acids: CASSRLAGMVDTQYF. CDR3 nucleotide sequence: TGTGCCAGCAGCCGACTAGCGGGGATGGTAGATACGCAGTATTTT. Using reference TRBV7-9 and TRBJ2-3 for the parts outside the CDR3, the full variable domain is DTGVSQNPRHKITKRGQNVTFRCDPISEHNRLYWYRQTLGQGPEFLTYFQNEAQLEKSRLLSDRFSAERPKGSFSTLEIQRTEQGDSAMYLCASSRLAGMVDTQYFGPGTRLTVL.

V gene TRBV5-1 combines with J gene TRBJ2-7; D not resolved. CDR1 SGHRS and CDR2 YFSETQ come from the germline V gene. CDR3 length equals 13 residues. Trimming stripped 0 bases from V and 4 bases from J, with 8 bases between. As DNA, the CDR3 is TGCGCCAGCAGCTTGGAGCCAGCATACGAGCAGTACTTC. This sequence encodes CASSLEPAYEQYF.

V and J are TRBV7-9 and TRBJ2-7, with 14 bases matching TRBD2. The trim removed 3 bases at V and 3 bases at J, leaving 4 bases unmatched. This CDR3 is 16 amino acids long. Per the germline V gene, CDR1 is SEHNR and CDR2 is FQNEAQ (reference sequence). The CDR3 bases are TGTGCCAGCAGCTTGACGGGACTAGCGGGAGACTACGAGCAGTACTTC. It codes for CASSLTGLAGDYEQYF. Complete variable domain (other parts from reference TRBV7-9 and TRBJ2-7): DTGVSQNPRHKITKRGQNVTFRCDPISEHNRLYWYRQTLGQGPEFLTYFQNEAQLEKSRLLSDRFSAERPKGSFSTLEIQRTEQGDSAMYLCASSLTGLAGDYEQYFGPGTRLTVT.

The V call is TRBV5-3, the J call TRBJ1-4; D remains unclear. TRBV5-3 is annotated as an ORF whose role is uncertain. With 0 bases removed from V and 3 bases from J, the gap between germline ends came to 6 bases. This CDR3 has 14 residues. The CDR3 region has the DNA TGTGCCAGAAGCTTGGATGGCTCTAATGAAAAACTGTTTTTT. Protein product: CARSLDGSNEKLFF.

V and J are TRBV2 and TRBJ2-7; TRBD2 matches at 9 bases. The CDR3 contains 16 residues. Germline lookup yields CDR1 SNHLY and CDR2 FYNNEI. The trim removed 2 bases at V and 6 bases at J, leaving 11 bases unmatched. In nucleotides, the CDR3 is TGTGCCAGCAGTGAATGGGCCGGCGGGAGGGGCTCCGAGCAGTACTTC. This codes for CASSEWAGGRGSEQYF.

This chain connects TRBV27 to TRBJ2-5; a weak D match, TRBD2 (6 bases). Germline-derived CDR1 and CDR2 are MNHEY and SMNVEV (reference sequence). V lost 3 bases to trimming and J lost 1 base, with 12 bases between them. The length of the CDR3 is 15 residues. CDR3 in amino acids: CASSFNNGGQETQYF. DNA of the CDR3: TGTGCCAGCAGTTTCAACAACGGGGGCCAAGAGACCCAGTACTTC.

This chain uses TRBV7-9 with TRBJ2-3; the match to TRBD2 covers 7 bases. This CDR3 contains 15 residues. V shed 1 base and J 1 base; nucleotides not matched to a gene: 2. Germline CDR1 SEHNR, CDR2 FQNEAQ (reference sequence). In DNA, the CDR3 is TGTGCCAGCAGCTTAGTAGGGAGGGGCACAGATACGCAGTATTTT. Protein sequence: CASSLVGRGTDTQYF.

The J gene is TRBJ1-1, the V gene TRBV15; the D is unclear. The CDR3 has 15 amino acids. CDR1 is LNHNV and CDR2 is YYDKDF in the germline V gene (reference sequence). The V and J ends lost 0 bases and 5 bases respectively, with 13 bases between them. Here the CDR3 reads CATSRDQSVGTEAFF. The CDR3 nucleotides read TGTGCCACCAGCAGAGATCAATCGGTCGGGACTGAAGCTTTCTTT.